These 10 T cell receptor beta chains came from one sample sequenced in a study of T cell responses to AZD1222 COVID-19 vaccine. Sequencing was performed with immunoSEQ multiplex PCR; in TCRdb, only in-frame clones are kept and a portion is missing. The data show about 140,000 clones, approximately 85% seen once. Source: peripheral blood, taken on day 0 of AZD1222 vaccination. The receptors originated from an adult in good health.

The V gene is TRBV10-3, the J gene TRBJ2-2; 7 bases fit TRBD1. This CDR3 has 18 amino acids. Germline assignment: CDR1 ENHRY and CDR2 SYGVKD. Trimming removed 0 bases from V and 2 bases from J; junction bases left unmatched: 9. The CDR3 loop is CAISESALTGSNTGELFF. The CDR3 bases are TGTGCCATCAGTGAGTCAGCGTTGACAGGGTCAAACACCGGGGAGCTGTTTTTT.

In nucleotides, the CDR3 is TGTGCCAGCAGTGGTGGGACTGAAGCTTTCTTT. This sequence encodes CASSGGTEAFF. J is TRBJ1-1 and V is TRBV27, with D hard to call. V was clipped by 5 bases and J by 5 bases, with 6 bases between them. Germline assignment: CDR1 MNHEY and CDR2 SMNVEV (reference sequence). This CDR3 has 11 amino acids.

In the case of this clone: Different DNA sequences within this sample yield the same CDR3. The rearrangement links TRBV5-1 to TRBJ1-1; D ambiguous. The CDR3 sequence is 14 residues long. V was cut by 0 bases and J by 5 bases, with 11 bases left in between. CDR1 is SGHRS, CDR2 YFSETQ, per germline. CDR3 amino acids: CASSLEGGGTEAFF. The CDR3 nucleotides read TGCGCCAGCAGCTTGGAAGGTGGCGGGACTGAAGCTTTCTTT.

The CDR3 loop reads CSAREDYEQYF. As DNA, the CDR3 is TGCAGTGCCCGGGAGGACTACGAGCAGTACTTC. The rearrangement joins TRBV20-1 to TRBJ2-7, with 7 positions matching TRBD2. The CDR3 runs 11 residues. Trimming at V came to 6 bases and at J to 3 bases, leaving 2 bases not matched to a gene. The germline V gene encodes CDR1 DFQATT and CDR2 SNEGSKA (reference sequence).

The gene calls are TRBV28 and TRBJ1-2; D call uncertain. The CDR3 spans 14 residues. Germline loops: CDR1 MDHEN, CDR2 SYDVKM. The germline V and J ends were trimmed by 2 bases and 4 bases, with 11 bases remaining between them. CDR3 coding DNA: TGTGCCAGCAGTTTAGTCGGAGGGAGCTATGGCTACACCTTC. As protein: CASSLVGGSYGYTF.

The gene calls are TRBV6-5 and TRBJ1-3; D perhaps matches TRBD1 (6 bases). Trimming removed 2 bases from V and 0 bases from J, with 8 bases in between. Germline CDR1 reads MNHEY; CDR2 reads SVGAGI. The CDR3 has 15 residues. The CDR3 spells CASSYEGVSGNTIYF. CDR3 DNA sequence: TGTGCCAGCAGTTACGAGGGGGTCTCTGGAAACACCATATATTTT.

The rearrangement joins TRBV5-1 to TRBJ2-5; D perhaps matches TRBD2 (6 bases). V was trimmed by 0 bases and J by 5 bases, leaving 17 bases between them. Germline CDR1 reads SGHRS; CDR2 reads YFSETQ. The CDR3 length is 16 residues. The CDR3 protein is CASSLGRGAPEETQYF. The CDR3 DNA sequence: TGCGCCAGCAGCTTGGGACGCGGGGCCCCGGAGGAGACCCAGTACTTC.

This rearrangement joins TRBV10-1 to TRBJ2-1; D is possibly TRBD1 (5 bases). The CDR3 runs 12 residues. Deletions cut 6 bases from V and 8 bases from J, with 11 bases between. Germline lookup yields CDR1 WNHNN and CDR2 SYGVQD (reference sequence). The CDR3 here is CASSQRGDEQFF. In nucleotides, the CDR3 is TGCGCCAGCAGCCAAAGGGGCGATGAGCAGTTCTTC.

CDR3: CASRLQASYGYTF. The DNA for the CDR3 is TGTGCCAGCAGGCTACAGGCGTCCTATGGCTACACCTTC. The chain is built from TRBV7-2 and TRBJ1-2; a possible D gene is TRBD1 (5 bases). The germline V and J ends were trimmed by 6 bases and 4 bases, with 12 bases remaining between them. Germline values: CDR1 SGHTA, CDR2 FQGNSA. The CDR3 is 13 amino acids.

The rearrangement joins TRBV7-9 to TRBJ2-1; D gene unclear. Germline assignment: CDR1 SEHNR and CDR2 FQNEAQ (reference sequence). There are 16 residues in the CDR3. V was shortened by 3 bases and J by 8 bases, with 20 bases between the two germline ends. CDR3 in amino acids: CASSLTLSPPFDEQFF. The CDR3 coding sequence is TGTGCCAGCAGCTTGACACTTAGCCCGCCTTTCGATGAGCAGTTCTTC.